These 28 T cell receptor beta chains were all obtained from the same sample, sequenced in a study of beta chain features in type 1 diabetes. The study reverse transcribed the entire isolated RNA, so it sequenced expressed TCRB transcripts. Produced via immunoSEQ multiplex PCR; TCRdb's table is partial and in-frame only. The profile covers some 270,000 clones, with about 8% appearing a single time and 1% taken by the ten largest. The sequencing input was central memory CD4+ T cells from blood. Source of these receptors: a woman aged 18-29 years in good health.

This clone came up a few times. The chain carries TRBV6-1 and TRBJ1-4, with D uncertain. The CDR3 is 13 residues long. Germline lookup yields CDR1 MNHNS and CDR2 SASEGT. The V gene lost 6 bases and the J gene lost 6 bases, with 11 bases spanning the gap. CDR3 nucleotide sequence: TGTGCCAGCAGCCAGCCGGGAGATGAAAAACTGTTTTTT. Its translation is CASSQPGDEKLFF.

Ten or more counts support this clone. This rearrangement joins TRBV7-2 to TRBJ2-7; the D call may be TRBD1 or TRBD2 (6 bases each). V lost 1 base to trimming and J lost 5 bases, with 12 bases between them. CDR3 length: 14 amino acids. CDR1 is SGHTA and CDR2 is FQGNSA in the germline V gene. This chain's CDR3 is CASSLVKGGHEQYF. CDR3 sequence (DNA): TGTGCCAGCAGCTTAGTGAAGGGGGGCCACGAGCAGTACTTC.

This clone has a count of ten or more. The V and J genes are TRBV2 and TRBJ2-7; D may be TRBD1 or TRBD2 (5 bases each). The length of the CDR3 is 15 residues. Trimming stripped 9 bases from V and 0 bases from J, with 18 bases between. From germline, CDR1 is SNHLY and CDR2 FYNNEI. CDR3 bases: TGTGCCAGTCGAAGACAGAGGGGTGGCTCCTACGAGCAGTACTTC. This gives the protein CASRRQRGGSYEQYF.

The V and J genes are TRBV5-1 and TRBJ2-2; possible D gene TRBD2, 5 bases. Trimming shortened V by 4 bases and J by 5 bases, and 12 bases separated the two germline ends. The CDR3 length is 14 residues. Germline V gives CDR1 SGHRS, CDR2 YFSETQ. The chain's CDR3 is CASSAGLGTGELFF. The CDR3 DNA sequence: TGCGCCAGCAGCGCCGGACTGGGGACCGGGGAGCTGTTTTTT.

This clone was detected only a few times. This rearrangement joins TRBV19 to TRBJ2-2; 7 bases are shared with TRBD1. The CDR3 spans 15 residues. The germline V gene has CDR1 LNHDA and CDR2 SQIVND (reference sequence). Trimming removed 6 bases from V and 0 bases from J; junction bases left unmatched: 4. The CDR3 DNA is TGTGCCAGTAGATCCGGGACAGCGAACACCGGGGAGCTGTTTTTT. Encoded protein: CASRSGTANTGELFF.

The sample holds a few counts of this clone. The chain combines TRBV5-4 with TRBJ2-5; D possibly corresponds to TRBD1 (5 bases). The V end was cut by 4 bases, the J end by 4 bases, with 14 bases between. This CDR3 contains 14 residues. Germline CDR1 and CDR2: SGHNT and YYREEE (reference sequence). The CDR3 DNA reads as TGTGCCAGCAGCACTCAGGGTCGATCAGAGACCCAGTACTTC. It codes for CASSTQGRSETQYF.

This clone occurred many times. This sequence joins TRBV7-2 and TRBJ2-1; D perhaps matches TRBD2 (5 bases). CDR1 is SGHTA and CDR2 is FQGNSA in the germline V gene. There are 12 residues in the CDR3. V was shortened by 0 bases and J by 11 bases, with 8 bases between the two germline ends. DNA of the CDR3: TGTGCCAGCAGCTTAGCGGACTCCCAGCAGTTCTTC. Translating gives CASSLADSQQFF.

This clone showed up many times. The J gene is TRBJ2-3, the V gene TRBV7-2, with D perhaps being TRBD1 or TRBD2 (6 bases each). Germline V gene lookup returns CDR1 SGHTA and CDR2 FQGNSA. The V and J ends lost 6 bases and 6 bases respectively, with 10 bases between them. The CDR3 totals 12 residues. The CDR3 DNA sequence: TGTGCCAGCAGGTGGGGGGCCGATACGCAGTATTTT. Translating it yields CASRWGADTQYF.

This clone was seen a handful of times. A far bigger clonotype differs at one base, so this is likely a read error. The rearrangement joins TRBV4-3 to TRBJ2-2; 9 bases match TRBD2. CDR1 is LGHNA, CDR2 YSLEER, per germline. The CDR3 has 18 residues. V was pared by 0 bases and J by 4 bases, with 9 bases of the junction left unmatched. CDR3 in DNA: TGCGCCAGCAGCCAAGATGACGGCTGGCGGGGGGGCACCGGGGAGCTGTTTTTT. The encoded protein is CASSQDDGWRGGTGELFF.

This clone was recorded at least ten times. The V call is TRBV29-1, the J call TRBJ1-5; D call uncertain. The CDR3 sequence is 12 residues long. V was trimmed by 4 bases and J by 4 bases, leaving 8 bases between them. Germline CDR1 is SQVTM and CDR2 is ANQGSEA. CDR3 amino acids: CSVVAGNQPQHF. In nucleotides, the CDR3 is TGCAGCGTTGTGGCAGGTAATCAGCCCCAGCATTTT.

This chain connects TRBV11-2 to TRBJ2-2; D is unclear. Germline V gives CDR1 SGHAT, CDR2 FQNNGV. Trimming removed 8 bases from V and 1 base from J, with 5 bases in between. The CDR3 length is 12 residues. This chain's CDR3 is CASGWNTGELFF. CDR3 nucleotides: TGTGCCAGCGGTTGGAACACCGGGGAGCTGTTTTTT.

The chain is built from TRBV2 and TRBJ2-3; 7 bases agree with TRBD2. The CDR3 totals 13 residues. J lost 2 bases, V lost 10 bases, and 6 bases had no gene match. Germline V lookup: CDR1 SNHLY, CDR2 FYNNEI. The CDR3 nucleotides are TGTGCCACCCTGAGCGGGGTCACAGATACGCAGTATTTT. Translated, it gives CATLSGVTDTQYF.

The rearrangement joins TRBV29-1 to TRBJ1-2; TRBD1 agrees at 8 bases. The CDR3 contains 13 residues. Germline V gene data show CDR1 as SQVTM and CDR2 as ANQGSEA. With V trimmed by 7 bases and J by 0 bases, 4 bases remained unmatched. The CDR3 region is CSAHRGANYGYTF. CDR3 sequence (DNA): TGCAGCGCCCACAGGGGGGCTAACTATGGCTACACCTTC.

This clone was observed a handful of times. The V gene is TRBV6-5, the J gene TRBJ2-3, with 7 positions matching TRBD1. CDR1 and CDR2 (germline): MNHEY, SVGAGI. The CDR3 spans 13 residues. Losses at the gene ends were 2 bases for V and 4 bases for J; bases not matched to a gene: 0. The DNA for the CDR3 is TGTGCCAGCAGTTACCAGGGGGCAGATACGCAGTATTTT. It yields the protein CASSYQGADTQYF.

V usage is TRBV7-3 and J usage is TRBJ2-1, with 14 bases lining up with TRBD2. The CDR3 totals 15 residues. The germline V gene has CDR1 SGHTA and CDR2 FQGTGA. V lost 5 bases to trimming and J lost 7 bases; unmatched junction nucleotides: 4. The CDR3 reads CASSPRLAGGNEQFF. As DNA, the CDR3 is TGTGCCAGCAGCCCTCGACTAGCGGGAGGGAATGAGCAGTTCTTC.

This clone was seen only a few times. J is TRBJ2-1 and V is TRBV25-1, with 8 bases that match TRBD1. Germline CDR1 and CDR2: MGHDK and SYGVNS. V lost 8 bases to trimming and J lost 3 bases; unmatched junction nucleotides: 9. The CDR3 is 15 amino acids. The CDR3 is CASCAPGGRYNEQFF. The CDR3 coding sequence is TGTGCCAGCTGTGCTCCAGGGGGCCGCTACAATGAGCAGTTCTTC. Full variable domain (missing parts from reference TRBV25-1 and TRBJ2-1): EADIYQTPRYLVIGTGKKITLECSQTMGHDKMYWYQQDPGMELHLIHYSYGVNSTEKGDLSSESTVSRIRTEHFPLTLESARPSHTSQYLCASCAPGGRYNEQFFGPGTRLTVL.

The rearrangement links TRBV29-1 to TRBJ1-1; D may be TRBD1 (6 bases). CDR1 is SQVTM, CDR2 ANQGSEA, per germline. Between the trimmed V and J ends, which lost 7 bases and 10 bases, there was a span of 22 bases. CDR3 length: 13 residues. The CDR3 DNA follows: TGCAGCGCCTCGCCGGGGACCCAGGGGAGAGCTTTCTTT. The encoded protein is CSASPGTQGRAFF.

The CDR3 spells CASSDHPLAGRSSYEQYV. The CDR3 DNA follows: TGTGCCAGCTCAGACCACCCTTTGGCAGGGAGGAGCTCCTACGAGCAGTACGTC. The chain carries TRBV18 and TRBJ2-7, with D tentatively TRBD2 (6 bases). The CDR3 runs 18 residues. The germline gives CDR1 KGHSH, CDR2 LQKENI. Trimming removed 5 bases at V and 0 bases at J, with 23 bases between.

This clone came up many times. CDR3 sequence: CASRWGAKIGNEKLFF. As DNA, the CDR3 is TGTGCCAGCAGGTGGGGGGCGAAGATCGGTAATGAAAAACTGTTTTTT. The chain couples TRBV28 to TRBJ1-4; TRBD1 is a possible D gene (6 bases). V lost 6 bases and J lost 4, with 18 bases in between. This CDR3 has 16 amino acids. Germline CDR1 and CDR2: MDHEN and SYDVKM.

This clone came up a few times. V usage is TRBV30 and J usage is TRBJ2-2; D is undetermined. The CDR3 is 12 amino acids. The ends were cut back, 3 bases at V and 3 bases at J, with 5 bases in the middle. Germline CDR1 and CDR2: GTSNPN and SVGIG (reference sequence). The CDR3 here is CAWRSYTGELFF. The CDR3 coding sequence is TGTGCCTGGAGGTCCTACACCGGGGAGCTGTTTTTT.

Concerning this clone: This same CDR3 is encoded by further DNA sequences in the sample. The rearrangement links TRBV5-1 to TRBJ1-2; perhaps TRBD1 as D (5 bases). The V end lost 0 bases, the J end lost 2 bases, and 5 bases lay between the germline ends. The CDR3 extends over 13 amino acids. From germline, CDR1 is SGHRS and CDR2 YFSETQ. CDR3 DNA: TGCGCCAGCAGCTTGGGGACAAACTATGGCTACACCTTC. Its translation: CASSLGTNYGYTF.

The rearrangement links TRBV6-1 to TRBJ2-7; D tentatively reads TRBD1 or TRBD2 (5 bases each). The CDR3 contains 14 residues. The V and J ends lost 6 bases and 4 bases respectively, with 16 bases between them. From germline, CDR1 is MNHNS and CDR2 SASEGT. The CDR3 region is CASSKAGTGYEQYF. The CDR3 nucleotides are TGTGCCAGCAGCAAAGCCGGGACCGGTTACGAGCAGTACTTC.

V usage is TRBV5-4 and J usage is TRBJ2-7; weak D call: TRBD1 (5 bases). Germline V CDR1 and CDR2: SGHNT, YYREEE (reference sequence). V shed 4 bases and J shed 4 bases, with 15 bases lying between them. This CDR3 spans 14 amino acids. CDR3 residues: CASSQTGDLYEQYV. CDR3 coding DNA: TGTGCCAGCAGCCAAACAGGCGACCTATACGAGCAGTACGTC.

This clone was seen a few times. The gene calls are TRBV5-1 and TRBJ1-2; D gene uncertain. From germline, CDR1 is SGHRS and CDR2 YFSETQ. This CDR3 is 16 amino acids long. Trimming pared 3 bases from V and 7 bases from J, leaving 22 bases between. CDR3 amino acids: CASSSPESSVRRGYTF. CDR3 in DNA: TGCGCCAGCAGCTCACCTGAGTCTTCGGTGCGGCGTGGCTACACCTTC.

This chain joins TRBV2 and TRBJ2-5, with a weak D call TRBD1 (5 bases). Trimming left V 6 bases short and J 11 bases short, with 13 bases between. The germline CDR1 and CDR2 sequences are SNHLY and FYNNEI. CDR3 length: 11 amino acids. The CDR3 nucleotides are TGTGCCAGCAGCCCCGGGCGACAGCAGTACTTC. It is translated as CASSPGRQQYF.

The chain carries TRBV5-1 and TRBJ1-1; D remains unclear. Trimming took off 0 bases at V and 1 base at J, with 7 bases between the two ends. The CDR3 length is 14 residues. Germline assignment: CDR1 SGHRS and CDR2 YFSETQ. The CDR3: CASSLGAGNTEAFF. Here the CDR3 DNA reads TGCGCCAGCAGCTTGGGGGCTGGGAACACTGAAGCTTTCTTT.

This clone was recorded a few times. This chain joins TRBV12-2 and TRBJ2-4; the table's D call TRBD1 went unverified against the DNA. TRBV12-2 is a recognized pseudogene. The length of the CDR3 is 18 residues. The CDR3, as DNA: TGTGCAAGTCGCTTGGTGGGGGCAGCCTGTGAGGCCAAAAACATTCAGTACTTC. Encoded protein: CASRLVGAACEAKNIQYF.

This clone was detected a few times. The rearrangement joins TRBV6-1 to TRBJ1-6, with D hard to call. CDR3 length: 15 residues. Germline V CDR1 and CDR2: MNHNS, SASEGT. V was trimmed by 6 bases and J by 6 bases, leaving 15 bases between them. CDR3 in amino acids: CASRGAASGNSPLHF. CDR3 nucleotides: TGTGCCAGCAGGGGCGCCGCATCGGGTAATTCACCCCTCCACTTT.